The present TCR beta chain was sequenced within a study of blood T cell repertoires in COVID-19 (dated by TCRdb to about 2020). General notes on the study: Samples covering the acute and convalescent phases of COVID-19 were provided by collaborators in the United States, Italy and Spain. The material from the prospective study consisted of cDNA or gDNA derived from T cells, B-cell-depleted T cells, or PBMCs. Deeply sampled blood TCRbeta repertoires from subjects exposed to, actively infected with, or recovered from COVID-19 were included in the dataset. A freely available public database, intended as a resource for researchers studying the immune response to SARS-CoV-2, is where the repertoires were released. Samples were obtained from the ongoing ImmuneRACE study (first 160 participants) and from 1,000 to 1,500 subjects provided by 6 global collaborators. The sample metadata nearly always contained a de-identified subject ID, COVID-19 status, age in years and sex. Where HLA class I and class II types were available, the types were taken from metadata supplied by the sample provider, not from assay-based typing.

For this clone: The specificity of this receptor is unknown. Within one base of it there is no much larger clone, and no base qualities were kept.

Counted from cysteine to phenylalanine, this CDR3 has 14 amino acids. The CDR3 DNA has 42 bases and is translated from base 1. Trimmed from V: 8 bases; trimmed from J: 10 bases; junction bases lacking a gene match: 15. The germline V gene gives CDR1 as SNHLY and CDR2 as FYNNEI. Points the paper makes about the study in general: The quantity of clinical and demographic metadata differed by source and by participant and was supplied without curation.

The immunoSEQ Assay, a bias-controlled multiplex PCR, was used to amplify TCRbeta CDR3 regions from genomic DNA. The original methods were these. Nucleated cell counts per sample were estimated from amplification of reference gene primers within the assay. Sequence reads were collapsed and filtered to measure the absolute abundance of every unique TCRbeta CDR3 rearrangement. For each sample, productive Simpson clonality was calculated by taking the square root of Simpson's diversity index across productive rearrangements. The table was pulled from immuneACCESS by TCRdb, which kept in-frame rearrangements only. Such tables lose some clones; where checked, under half of the loss comes from unresolved V genes, and the rest has no known cause. Clone size and V and J calls were adopted from that table, with D and trimming inferred from the DNA. The sample table lists 250,000 to 300,000 clones, roughly 86% of them with a count of one. Less than 4.5% of the sample lies in the top ten.

The collaborating institutions used their own protocols to collect whole blood in K2EDTA tubes. For TCRbeta analysis, collaborator samples were shipped as frozen whole blood, as isolated PBMCs, or as DNA extracted from either sample type. The TCR sequence derives from a man between 18 and 29 years old with active or convalescent COVID-19. The sample was peripheral blood. This sequence uses TRBV2 and TRBJ1-2, and 8 bases in between align with TRBD1. The CDR3 corresponds to CASRGDRGVPSYTF. The DNA sequence follows: TGTGCCAGCCGAGGAGACAGGGGCGTGCCGTCCTACACCTTC. Reference TRBV2 and TRBJ1-2 genes cover what lies past the CDR3, so the full variable domain is EPEVTQTPSHQVTQMGQEVILRCVPISNHLYFYWYRQILGQKVEFLVSFYNNEISEKSEIFDDQFSVERPDGSNFTLKIRSTKLEDSAMYFCASRGDRGVPSYTFGSGTRLTVV.